This T cell receptor (beta chain) was captured by sequencing in a study of blood T cell repertoires in COVID-19. The CDR3 has 14 amino acids. Germline values: CDR1 SGHNT, CDR2 YYREEE (reference sequence). The ends were cut back, 0 bases at V and 2 bases at J, with 8 bases in the middle. Some clones are missing from TCRdb's copy, which holds only in-frame ones; the method was immunoSEQ multiplex PCR. The table shows about 64,000 clones, with about nine tenths occurring only once. The clonotype comes from a woman in her fifties or sixties with COVID-19, enrolled during active disease. Sequenced input: peripheral blood. The chain couples TRBV5-4 to TRBJ2-5, with D unresolved. This CDR3 is CASSLAPVQETQYF. The CDR3 nucleotides read TGTGCCAGCAGCTTGGCCCCGGTACAAGAGACCCAGTACTTC.